The rows below give T cell receptor beta chains drawn from one sample of a study of blood T cell repertoires in COVID-19. The table came from immunoSEQ multiplex PCR; TCRdb's copy has only in-frame clones and leaves some out. The data show roughly 230,000 clones, nearly 90% seen once. Sequenced sample: PBMCs or T cells enriched from blood (not recorded which). These receptors all come from a woman aged 30 to 39 with acute COVID-19. Both conserved end residues are part of each CDR3. A D gene is named only where the DNA matches it firmly. Rows may omit the clone size; those that give it use once, few, many or a size class.

v_gene,abundance,d_gene,j_gene,CDR3nt,CDR3aa
TRBV4-3,-,TRBD1,TRBJ1-6,TGCGCCAGCAGCCGAGACAGGGATTCACCCCTCCACTTT,CASSRDRDSPLHF
TRBV7-9,-,-,TRBJ2-5,TGTGCCAGCAGCTTAGCGCCAGCACAGGACCTAAAGACCCAGTACTTC,CASSLAPAQDLKTQYF
TRBV2,-,-,TRBJ2-5,TGTGCCAGCTCCCGGGAACGGGGAGCCGCGCCAACCCAGTACTTC,CASSRERGAAPTQYF
TRBV30,-,TRBD1,TRBJ2-1,TGTGCCTGGAGTCGGGACAGGGGTGATGAGCAGTTCTTC,CAWSRDRGDEQFF
TRBV5-1,-,-,TRBJ1-4,TGCGCCAGCAGCCCAGTTTTGGCCGGGGAAAAACTGTTTTTT,CASSPVLAGEKLFF
TRBV4-2,once,-,TRBJ1-2,TGTGCCAGCAGCCAAGCTTCCCGGGGGAACTATGGCTACACCTTC,CASSQASRGNYGYTF
TRBV9,-,-,TRBJ1-1,TGTGCCAGCAGCGTAGCTACCAGGGAGGGGACTGAAGCTTTCTTT,CASSVATREGTEAFF
TRBV7-2,once,-,TRBJ1-6,TGTGCCAGCAGCCTTGCCTTGAGCCGCTACGATTCACCCCTCCACTTT,CASSLALSRYDSPLHF
TRBV6-5,-,TRBD1,TRBJ2-7,TGTGCCAGCAGTTGGGGGACAGGGGGGGAGGAGCAGTACTTC,CASSWGTGGEEQYF
TRBV30,-,TRBD1,TRBJ1-2,TGTGCCTGGAGACGACAGGGGGGTTATGGCTACACCTTC,CAWRRQGGYGYTF
TRBV11-2,-,-,TRBJ2-3,TGTGCCAGCAGCTTAGATCAGGCAGGGCGGACAGATACGCAGTATTTT,CASSLDQAGRTDTQYF
TRBV20-1,-,-,TRBJ1-1,TGCAGTGCTAGTCAGGACACTGAAGCTTTCTTT,CSASQDTEAFF